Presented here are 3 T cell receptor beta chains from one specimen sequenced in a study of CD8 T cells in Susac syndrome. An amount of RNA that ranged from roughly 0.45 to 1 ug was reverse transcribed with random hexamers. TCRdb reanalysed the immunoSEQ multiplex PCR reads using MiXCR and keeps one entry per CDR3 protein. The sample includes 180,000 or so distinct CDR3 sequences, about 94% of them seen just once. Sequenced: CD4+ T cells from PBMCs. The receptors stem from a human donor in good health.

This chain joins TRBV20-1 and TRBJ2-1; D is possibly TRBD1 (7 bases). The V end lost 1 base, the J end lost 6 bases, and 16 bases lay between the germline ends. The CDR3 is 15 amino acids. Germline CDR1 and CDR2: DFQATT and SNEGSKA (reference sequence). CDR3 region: CSARGARGDPNEQFF. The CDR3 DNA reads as TGCAGTGCTAGAGGCGCCAGGGGGGACCCCAATGAGCAGTTCTTC.

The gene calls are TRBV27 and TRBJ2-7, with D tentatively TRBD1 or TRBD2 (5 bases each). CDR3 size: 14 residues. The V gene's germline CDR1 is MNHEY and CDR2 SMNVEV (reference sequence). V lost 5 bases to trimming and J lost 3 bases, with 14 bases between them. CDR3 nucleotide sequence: TGTGCCAGCAGTCCCATCGGGGCAGGCTACGAGCAGTACTTC. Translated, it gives CASSPIGAGYEQYF.

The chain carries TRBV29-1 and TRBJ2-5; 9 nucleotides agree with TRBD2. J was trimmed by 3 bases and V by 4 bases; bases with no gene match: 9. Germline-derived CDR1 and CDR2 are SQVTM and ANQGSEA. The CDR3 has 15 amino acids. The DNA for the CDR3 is TGCAGCGTTGCCCAGCGGGAGGCACTAAAAGAGACCCAGTACTTC. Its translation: CSVAQREALKETQYF.